This entry features one TCR beta chain sequence. The TCR beta cDNA came from 5'RACE template switching with UMIs. TCRdb reprocessed the 5' RACE reads, keeping one entry per CDR3 protein, no DNA. The sample table includes some 140,000 distinct CDR3 sequences. The data stem from a study of T cells expressing NK-cell markers. Germline-derived CDR1 and CDR2 are SGHKS and YYEKEE (reference sequence). This CDR3 has 15 amino acids. Material for sequencing was blood T cells: a sorted CD56 or NKG2C T cell subset, CD4+ or CD8+ T cells, or bulk PBMC T cells (not recorded which). The TCR comes from a woman aged 45-59 years in good health. This chain connects TRBV5-5 to TRBJ1-6; TCRdb returns TRBD1, unconfirmable since there is no DNA. This CDR3 is CASSFVAISGGPLHF.